This note documents a single T cell receptor (beta chain) sequence. The entry originates in a study of shared clonotypes between healthy human individuals. Germline V gene lookup returns CDR1 SGHKS and CDR2 YYEKEE (reference sequence). The CDR3 spans 17 residues. Trimming took 4 bases from V and 2 from J, leaving 22 bases between them. Terminally differentiated effector memory CD45RA+ cells were excluded from the naive CD8 cells, which were CD45RO-negative and positively selected for CCR7. Clones were read by immunoSEQ multiplex PCR, and TCRdb kept only the in-frame ones, dropping some. The sample lists approximately 2,000,000 clones; around 95% were seen once.

Sequencing used naive CD8+ T cells from PBMCs. This clonotype originated in a man younger than 35 in good health. Some clones in this sample may be carry-over from other donors' samples. This sequence joins TRBV5-5 and TRBJ2-7; D assignment may be TRBD1 or TRBD2 (5 bases each). CDR3 in amino acids: CASSPDPRDESTYEQYF. CDR3 coding DNA: TGTGCCAGCAGCCCCGATCCTAGGGACGAATCTACCTACGAGCAGTACTTC.